The 28 T cell receptor beta chains below all came from one sample that was sequenced in a study of CD8 T cells in Susac syndrome. Reverse transcription of roughly 0.45 to 1 ug RNA used random hexamers. Each CDR3 protein gets one entry after TCRdb re-called the immunoSEQ multiplex PCR reads with MiXCR. The data show approximately 190,000 distinct CDR3 sequences, roughly 92% seen once. The material sequenced was CD4+ T cells from PBMCs. These receptors all come from a human donor in good health.

The J gene is TRBJ2-7, the V gene TRBV28; 8 bases align to TRBD2. The CDR3 extends over 16 amino acids. Germline assignment: CDR1 MDHEN and CDR2 SYDVKM. Unmatched junction bases numbered 12, after V lost 6 bases and J lost 2 bases. The CDR3 sequence: CASRPHIGGAAYEQYF. In DNA, the CDR3 is TGTGCCAGCAGGCCTCATATCGGGGGGGCCGCCTACGAGCAGTACTTC.

This chain uses TRBV5-8 with TRBJ2-5; tentatively, D is TRBD1 (6 bases). The CDR3 sequence is 12 residues long. The germline V gene has CDR1 SGHTS and CDR2 YDEGEE. Trimming took 5 bases from V and 13 from J, leaving 18 bases between them. CDR3 in amino acids: CASSDPGQRWYF. The CDR3 bases are TGTGCCAGCAGTGACCCGGGACAAAGGTGGTACTTC.

The chain couples TRBV12-3 or TRBV12-4 to TRBJ1-2; D remains unclear. The length of the CDR3 is 12 residues. The V and J ends lost 6 bases and 4 bases respectively, with 9 bases between them. The chain's CDR3 is CASSRDGYGYTF. Written as DNA, the CDR3 is TGTGCCAGCAGCCGCGACGGCTATGGCTACACCTTC.

This chain links TRBV6-5 with TRBJ2-7, with a tentative D call TRBD1 (6 bases). Trimming took off 4 bases at V and 2 bases at J, with 9 bases between the two ends. Germline values: CDR1 MNHEY, CDR2 SVGAGI. The CDR3 spans 13 residues. The CDR3 region has the DNA TGTGCCAGCAGTTGGTCAGGGGCCTACGAGCAGTACTTC. It encodes CASSWSGAYEQYF.

This chain joins TRBV20-1 and TRBJ1-5, with 7 nucleotides matching TRBD1. The CDR3 totals 14 residues. Trimming at V came to 1 base and at J to 3 bases, leaving 3 bases not matched to a gene. The germline V gene encodes CDR1 DFQATT and CDR2 SNEGSKA (reference sequence). As DNA, the CDR3 is TGCAGTGCTAGAGGGGACAGTAACAATCAGCCCCAGCATTTT. It specifies CSARGDSNNQPQHF.

Here the CDR3 reads CASSLGKGQGMTEAFF. The DNA of the CDR3 is TGCGCCAGCAGCCTAGGGAAGGGACAGGGGATGACTGAAGCTTTCTTT. The chain links TRBV5-1 to TRBJ1-1; 10 bases line up with TRBD1. The V gene's germline CDR1 is SGHRS and CDR2 YFSETQ. V lost 4 bases to trimming and J lost 5 bases; unmatched junction nucleotides: 11. The CDR3 is made up of 16 amino acids. Combining the CDR3 with reference TRBV5-1 and TRBJ1-1 gives the whole variable domain KAGVTQTPRYLIKTRGQQVTLSCSPISGHRSVSWYQQTPGQGLQFLFEYFSETQRNKGNFPGRFSGRQFSNSRSEMNVSTLELGDSALYLCASSLGKGQGMTEAFFGQGTRLTVV.

This chain connects TRBV28 to TRBJ2-7; D is perhaps TRBD1 (6 bases). V lost 2 bases and J lost 2, with 7 bases in between. Germline values: CDR1 MDHEN, CDR2 SYDVKM. The CDR3 runs 13 residues. The CDR3 nucleotides are TGTGCCAGCAGTTTACAGGGGCCCTACGAGCAGTACGTC. Its protein product is CASSLQGPYEQYV.

This sequence joins TRBV27 and TRBJ2-5; D unclear. Germline values: CDR1 MNHEY, CDR2 SMNVEV (reference sequence). The V end was cut by 4 bases, the J end by 0 bases, with 6 bases between. The CDR3 length is 13 residues. CDR3 loop: CASSSFNQETQYF. The CDR3 DNA sequence: TGTGCCAGCAGTTCGTTCAACCAAGAGACCCAGTACTTC.

The chain employs TRBV6-4 and TRBJ2-1, with TRBD2 as a possible D gene (6 bases). CDR1 and CDR2 from the germline V gene are MRHNA and SNTAGT. The ends were cut back, 5 bases at V and 10 bases at J, with 15 bases in the middle. There are 13 residues in the CDR3. The CDR3 coding sequence is TGTGCCAGCAGTCTCGAGGGAGGCAAAGAGCAGTTCTTC. Amino acids: CASSLEGGKEQFF.

The V call is TRBV7-9, the J call TRBJ2-7; 8 bases line up with TRBD1. Germline assignment: CDR1 SEHNR and CDR2 FQNEAQ (reference sequence). CDR3 length: 14 amino acids. With V trimmed by 5 bases and J by 2 bases, 5 bases remained unmatched. DNA for the CDR3: TGTGCCAGCAGCACATTACAGGGGGCCTACGAGCAGTACGTC. Translation: CASSTLQGAYEQYV.

The J gene is TRBJ2-2, the V gene TRBV18; tentative D call: TRBD1 (6 bases). The CDR3 is made up of 16 amino acids. Trimming took off 8 bases at V and 0 bases at J, with 16 bases between the two ends. The V gene's germline CDR1 is KGHSH and CDR2 LQKENI. The DNA for the CDR3 is TGTGCCAGCCATCTGCATGGGGGCCCGAACACCGGGGAGCTGTTTTTT. Its translation is CASHLHGGPNTGELFF.

The rearrangement uses TRBV28 and TRBJ2-3; no reliable D call. Trimming removed 5 bases at V and 8 bases at J, with 17 bases between. Germline CDR1 and CDR2: MDHEN and SYDVKM. This CDR3 comprises 14 residues. CDR3 sequence: CASSPRSAWGTQYF. The CDR3 DNA reads TGTGCCAGCAGTCCGAGATCCGCCTGGGGTACGCAGTATTTT.

The chain joins TRBV13 to TRBJ1-1; 7 nucleotides align to TRBD1. Trimming at V came to 4 bases and at J to 0 bases, leaving 8 bases not matched to a gene. This CDR3 spans 16 amino acids. The germline V gene encodes CDR1 PRHDT and CDR2 FYEKMQ (reference sequence). The CDR3 nucleotides are TGTGCCAGCAGCTCGCCTCGACAGGGAATGAACACTGAAGCTTTCTTT. This translates into CASSSPRQGMNTEAFF.

The rearrangement uses TRBV6-2 or TRBV6-3 and TRBJ2-7, with D perhaps matching TRBD1 (5 bases). The CDR3 totals 16 residues. Germline values: CDR1 MNHEY, CDR2 SVGEGT. The V end was cut by 5 bases, the J end by 3 bases, with 20 bases between. CDR3 protein: CASSDPRQRRGYEQYF. The CDR3 nucleotides are TGTGCCAGCAGTGATCCCCGGCAGCGAAGGGGCTACGAGCAGTACTTC.

The rearrangement links TRBV7-2 to TRBJ1-5, with D unresolved. This CDR3 region has 16 residues. Germline V CDR1 and CDR2: SGHTA, FQGNSA. V gave up 2 bases and J gave up 2 bases, with 13 bases separating them. CDR3: CASSLYTGSGNQPQHF. CDR3 DNA: TGTGCCAGCAGCTTATATACGGGGAGCGGCAATCAGCCCCAGCATTTT.

The chain uses TRBV19 and TRBJ2-2; D perhaps matches TRBD1 (5 bases). Germline CDR1 reads LNHDA; CDR2 reads SQIVND (reference sequence). This CDR3 comprises 15 residues. V was pared by 3 bases and J by 7 bases, with 15 bases between. This chain's CDR3 is CASSIGRRQSGELFF. The CDR3, as DNA: TGTGCCAGTAGTATTGGCAGGCGACAGAGCGGGGAGCTGTTTTTT.

Here the CDR3 reads CASSLPKGQGTRELFF. The CDR3 coding sequence is TGTGCCAGCAGCCTCCCCAAGGGACAGGGGACCCGGGAGCTGTTTTTT. The chain carries TRBV12-3 or TRBV12-4 and TRBJ2-2; 10 nucleotides agree with TRBD1. The CDR3 sequence is 16 residues long. Losses at the gene ends were 6 bases for V and 9 bases for J; bases not matched to a gene: 13.

The chain joins TRBV23-1 to TRBJ2-7; 7 nucleotides line up with TRBD1. TRBV23-1 is sorted into the ORF group, with uncertain function. The CDR3 runs 15 residues. Trimming removed 4 bases from V and 4 bases from J; junction bases left unmatched: 10. The CDR3 DNA is TGCGCCAGCAGTCCGCAAGGACAGGAATGGTACGAGCAGTACTTC. It specifies CASSPQGQEWYEQYF.

The chain combines TRBV7-2 with TRBJ1-5; D call uncertain. This CDR3 spans 13 amino acids. V was trimmed by 0 bases and J by 12 bases, leaving 12 bases between them. Germline lookup yields CDR1 SGHTA and CDR2 FQGNSA. The CDR3 here is CASSLAISPLQHF. CDR3 DNA: TGTGCCAGCAGCTTAGCCATCTCCCCTCTCCAGCATTTT.

This clonotype has just one count. The gene calls are TRBV5-1 and TRBJ2-2, with D maybe TRBD1 (5 bases). The ends were cut back, 4 bases at V and 7 bases at J, with 11 bases in the middle. CDR1 is SGHRS and CDR2 is YFSETQ in the germline V gene. CDR3 size: 13 residues. The CDR3 DNA reads as TGCGCCAGCAGCACCTCCCAGGGCGGGGAGCTGTTTTTT. Amino acids: CASSTSQGGELFF.

V gene TRBV20-1 combines with J gene TRBJ1-5, with D tentatively TRBD1 (5 bases). The germline V gene has CDR1 DFQATT and CDR2 SNEGSKA (reference sequence). V was pared by 0 bases and J by 7 bases, with 7 bases between. CDR3 length: 12 residues. In nucleotides, the CDR3 is TGCAGTGCTAGAGATTGGGGGCAGCCCCAGCATTTT. This codes for CSARDWGQPQHF.

V usage is TRBV29-1 and J usage is TRBJ2-1; the D is unclear. This CDR3 has 12 amino acids. Germline V gene lookup returns CDR1 SQVTM and CDR2 ANQGSEA. V gave up 6 bases and J gave up 6 bases, with 12 bases separating them. The CDR3 sequence: CSVGFRRNEQFF. The CDR3 DNA follows: TGCAGCGTCGGCTTCAGGCGCAATGAGCAGTTCTTC.

The table lists this clonotype with a count of one. The chain has TRBV9 and TRBJ1-5; D is perhaps TRBD1 (6 bases). The CDR3 contains 14 residues. V lost 4 bases to trimming and J lost 7 bases, with 15 bases between them. Germline CDR1 SGDLS, CDR2 YYNGEE. CDR3 in DNA: TGTGCCAGCAGCCCACAGGGTGGGGGACAGCCCCAGCATTTT. Residues: CASSPQGGGQPQHF.

This clonotype was seen a few times. The chain uses TRBV4-2 and TRBJ2-7, with D possibly matching TRBD1 (6 bases). Trimming left V 0 bases short and J 6 bases short, with 21 bases between. CDR3 length: 17 residues. CDR1 is LGHNA and CDR2 is YNFKEQ in the germline V gene. The CDR3 is CASSQEAIVQGWPEQYF. In DNA form, the CDR3 reads TGTGCCAGCAGCCAAGAAGCAATTGTACAGGGATGGCCCGAGCAGTACTTC.

V gene TRBV25-1 combines with J gene TRBJ1-1; D might be TRBD1 (5 bases). CDR3 size: 14 residues. Germline-derived CDR1 and CDR2 are MGHDK and SYGVNS. Trimming took 6 bases from V and 3 from J, leaving 14 bases between them. CDR3 residues: CASRGLGGDTEAFF. Here the CDR3 DNA reads TGTGCCAGCAGAGGTCTCGGGGGGGACACTGAAGCTTTCTTT.

V and J are TRBV12-3 or TRBV12-4 and TRBJ2-1; no firm D call. V was trimmed by 4 bases and J by 4 bases, leaving 8 bases between them. The CDR3 totals 13 residues. The chain's CDR3 is CASSYDSYNEQFF. The CDR3 DNA is TGTGCCAGCAGTTACGACTCTTACAATGAGCAGTTCTTC.

The chain uses TRBV28 and TRBJ2-3; D unclear. Germline assignment: CDR1 MDHEN and CDR2 SYDVKM. With 4 bases removed from V and 1 base from J, the gap between germline ends came to 9 bases. This CDR3 region has 14 residues. The chain's CDR3 is CASSSVGRTDTQYF. CDR3 nucleotide sequence: TGTGCCAGCAGTTCCGTAGGACGCACAGATACGCAGTATTTT.

The chain has TRBV19 and TRBJ2-7; 9 nucleotides align to TRBD1. Germline V lookup: CDR1 LNHDA, CDR2 SQIVND (reference sequence). V was clipped by 3 bases and J by 4 bases; unmatched bases: 1. This CDR3 comprises 13 residues. In nucleotides, the CDR3 is TGTGCCAGTAGTATCGGGACAGGGTACGAGCAGTACGTC. Amino acid sequence: CASSIGTGYEQYV.